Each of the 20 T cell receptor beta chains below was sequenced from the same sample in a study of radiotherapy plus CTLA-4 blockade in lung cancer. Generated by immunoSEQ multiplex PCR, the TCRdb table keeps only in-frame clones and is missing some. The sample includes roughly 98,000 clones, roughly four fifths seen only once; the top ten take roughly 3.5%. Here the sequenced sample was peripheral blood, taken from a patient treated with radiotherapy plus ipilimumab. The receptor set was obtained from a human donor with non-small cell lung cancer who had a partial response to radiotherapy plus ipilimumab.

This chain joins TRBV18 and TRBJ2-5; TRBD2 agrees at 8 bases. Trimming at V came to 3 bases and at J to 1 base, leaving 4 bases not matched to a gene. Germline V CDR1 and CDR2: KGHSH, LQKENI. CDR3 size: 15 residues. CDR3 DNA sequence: TGTGCCAGCTCACCTCCGGCGGGAGGCCAAGAGACCCAGTACTTC. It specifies CASSPPAGGQETQYF.

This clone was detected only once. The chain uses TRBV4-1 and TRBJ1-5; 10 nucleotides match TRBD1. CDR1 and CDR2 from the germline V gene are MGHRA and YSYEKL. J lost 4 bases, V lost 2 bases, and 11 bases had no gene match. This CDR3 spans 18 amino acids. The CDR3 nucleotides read TGCGCCAGCAGCCAACGTATGGGGGACAGGGGAACTAATCAGCCCCAGCATTTT. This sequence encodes CASSQRMGDRGTNQPQHF.

CDR3 nucleotide sequence: TGTGCCAGCAGGCAGGGGCCCGGTGCAACTAATGAAAAACTGTTTTTT. This encodes CASRQGPGATNEKLFF. The chain recombines TRBV6-6 with TRBJ1-4, with D maybe TRBD1 (6 bases). Trimming took off 6 bases at V and 0 bases at J, with 14 bases between the two ends. Germline CDR1 MNHNY, CDR2 SVGAGI (reference sequence). The CDR3 has 16 residues.

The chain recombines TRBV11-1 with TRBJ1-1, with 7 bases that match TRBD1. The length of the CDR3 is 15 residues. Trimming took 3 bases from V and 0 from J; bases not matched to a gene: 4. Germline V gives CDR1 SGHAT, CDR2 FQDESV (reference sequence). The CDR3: CASSFMGQMNTEAFF. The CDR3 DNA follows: TGTGCCAGCAGCTTTATGGGACAGATGAACACTGAAGCTTTCTTT. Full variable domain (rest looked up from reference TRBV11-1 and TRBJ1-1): EAEVAQSPRYKITEKSQAVAFWCDPISGHATLYWYRQILGQGPELLVQFQDESVVDDSQLPKDRFSAERLKGVDSTLKIQPAELGDSAMYLCASSFMGQMNTEAFFGQGTRLTVV.

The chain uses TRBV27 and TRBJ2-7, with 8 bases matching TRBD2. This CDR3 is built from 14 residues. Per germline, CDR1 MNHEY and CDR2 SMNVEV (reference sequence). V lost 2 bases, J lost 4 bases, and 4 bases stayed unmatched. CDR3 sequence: CASSLKREKYEQYF. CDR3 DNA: TGTGCCAGCAGTTTAAAGCGGGAGAAGTACGAGCAGTACTTC.

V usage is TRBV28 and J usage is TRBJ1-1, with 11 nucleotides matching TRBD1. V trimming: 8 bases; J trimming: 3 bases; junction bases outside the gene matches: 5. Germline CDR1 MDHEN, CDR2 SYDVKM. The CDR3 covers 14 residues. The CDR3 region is CASRTGGVDTEAFF. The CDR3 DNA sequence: TGTGCCAGCCGGACAGGGGGCGTGGACACTGAAGCTTTCTTT.

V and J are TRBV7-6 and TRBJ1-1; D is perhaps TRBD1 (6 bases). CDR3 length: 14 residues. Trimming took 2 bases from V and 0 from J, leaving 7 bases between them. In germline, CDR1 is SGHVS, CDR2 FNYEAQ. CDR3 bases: TGTGCCAGCAGCTTACAGGGGATGAACACTGAAGCTTTCTTT. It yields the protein CASSLQGMNTEAFF.

Here the CDR3 DNA reads TGTGCCAGCAGTTTGGACAGGGGATATCAGCCCCAGCATTTT. Translation gives CASSLDRGYQPQHF. V usage is TRBV28 and J usage is TRBJ1-5, with 9 bases that match TRBD1. Germline assignment: CDR1 MDHEN and CDR2 SYDVKM. The V gene end was trimmed by 3 bases and the J gene end by 5 bases; junction bases not matched to a gene: 2. The CDR3 totals 14 residues. Using reference TRBV28 and TRBJ1-5 for the parts outside the CDR3, the full variable domain is DVKVTQSSRYLVKRTGEKVFLECVQDMDHENMFWYRQDPGLGLRLIYFSYDVKMKEKGDIPEGYSVSREKKERFSLILESASTNQTSMYLCASSLDRGYQPQHFGDGTRLSIL.

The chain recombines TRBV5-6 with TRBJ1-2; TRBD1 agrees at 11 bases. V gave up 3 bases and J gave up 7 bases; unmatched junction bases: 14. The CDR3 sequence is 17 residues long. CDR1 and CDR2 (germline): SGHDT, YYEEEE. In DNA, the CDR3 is TGTGCCAGCAGCTCTCCTTCGAGGACAGGGGGCCCGCGTGGCTACACCTTC. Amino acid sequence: CASSSPSRTGGPRGYTF.

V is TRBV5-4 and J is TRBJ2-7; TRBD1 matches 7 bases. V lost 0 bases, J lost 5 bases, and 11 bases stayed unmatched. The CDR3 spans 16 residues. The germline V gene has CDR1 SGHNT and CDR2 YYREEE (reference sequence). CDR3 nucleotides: TGTGCCAGCAGCTTGGGGAAGACAGGGTTCGGCGACGAGCAGTACTTC. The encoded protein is CASSLGKTGFGDEQYF. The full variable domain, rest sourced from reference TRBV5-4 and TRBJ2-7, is ETGVTQSPTHLIKTRGQQVTLRCSSQSGHNTVSWYQQALGQGPQFIFQYYREEENGRGNFPPRFSGLQFPNYSSELNVNALELDDSALYLCASSLGKTGFGDEQYFGPGTRLTVT.

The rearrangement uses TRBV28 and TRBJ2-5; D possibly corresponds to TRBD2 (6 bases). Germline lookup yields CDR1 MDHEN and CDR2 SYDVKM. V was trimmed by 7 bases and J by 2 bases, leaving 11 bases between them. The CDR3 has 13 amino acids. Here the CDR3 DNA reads TGTGCCAGCACCCCAGGACTACAAGAGACCCAGTACTTC. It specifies CASTPGLQETQYF.

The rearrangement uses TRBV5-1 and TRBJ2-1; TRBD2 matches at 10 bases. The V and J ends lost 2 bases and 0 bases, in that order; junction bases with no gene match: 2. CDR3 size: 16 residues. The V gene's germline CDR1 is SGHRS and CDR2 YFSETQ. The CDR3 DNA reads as TGCGCCAGCAGCTTCCGGACTAGCGGCTCCTACAATGAGCAGTTCTTC. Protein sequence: CASSFRTSGSYNEQFF.

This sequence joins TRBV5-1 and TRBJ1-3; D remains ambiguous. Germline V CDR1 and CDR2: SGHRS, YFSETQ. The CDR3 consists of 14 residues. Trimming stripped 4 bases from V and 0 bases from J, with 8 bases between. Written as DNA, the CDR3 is TGCGCCAGCAGCCCCGACTACTCTGGAAACACCATATATTTT. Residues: CASSPDYSGNTIYF.

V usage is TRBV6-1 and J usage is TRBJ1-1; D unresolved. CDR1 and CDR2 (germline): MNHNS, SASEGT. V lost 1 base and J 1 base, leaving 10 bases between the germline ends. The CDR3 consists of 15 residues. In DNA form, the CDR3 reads TGTGCCAGCAGTGAAGTGGTCCATAGGAACACTGAAGCTTTCTTT. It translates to CASSEVVHRNTEAFF.

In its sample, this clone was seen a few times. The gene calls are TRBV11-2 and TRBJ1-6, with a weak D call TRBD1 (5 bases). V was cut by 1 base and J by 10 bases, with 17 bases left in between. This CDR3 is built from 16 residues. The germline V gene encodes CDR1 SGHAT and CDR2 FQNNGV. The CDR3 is CASSLAVARAGSPLHF. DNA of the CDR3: TGTGCCAGCAGCTTAGCCGTCGCCAGGGCCGGATCACCCCTCCACTTT.

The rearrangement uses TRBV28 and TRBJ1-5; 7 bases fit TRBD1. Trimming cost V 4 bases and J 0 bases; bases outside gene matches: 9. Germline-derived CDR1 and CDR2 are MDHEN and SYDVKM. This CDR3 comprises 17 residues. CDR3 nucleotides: TGTGCCAGCAGTTCTCCCCAGGGGGACCTTAGCAATCAGCCCCAGCATTTT. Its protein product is CASSSPQGDLSNQPQHF.

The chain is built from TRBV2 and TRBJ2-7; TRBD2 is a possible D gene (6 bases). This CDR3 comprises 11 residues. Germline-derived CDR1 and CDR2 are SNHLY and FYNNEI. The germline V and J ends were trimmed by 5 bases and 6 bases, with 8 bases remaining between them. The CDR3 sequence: CASSREIEQYF. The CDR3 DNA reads TGTGCCAGCAGTCGGGAGATCGAGCAGTACTTC.

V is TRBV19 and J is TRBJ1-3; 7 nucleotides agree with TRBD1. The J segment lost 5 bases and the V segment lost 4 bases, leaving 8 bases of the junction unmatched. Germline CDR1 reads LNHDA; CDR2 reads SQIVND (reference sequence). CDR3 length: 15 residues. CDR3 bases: TGTGCCAGTAGTACCCCGACAGGGCGGCGAAACACCATATATTTT. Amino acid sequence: CASSTPTGRRNTIYF.

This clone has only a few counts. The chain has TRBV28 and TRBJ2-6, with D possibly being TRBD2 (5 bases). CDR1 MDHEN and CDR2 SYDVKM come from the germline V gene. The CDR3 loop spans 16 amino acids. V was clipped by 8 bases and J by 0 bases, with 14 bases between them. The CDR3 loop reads CASLPAGSSGANVLTF. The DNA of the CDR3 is TGTGCCAGCCTCCCGGCGGGCAGCTCTGGGGCCAACGTCCTGACTTTC.

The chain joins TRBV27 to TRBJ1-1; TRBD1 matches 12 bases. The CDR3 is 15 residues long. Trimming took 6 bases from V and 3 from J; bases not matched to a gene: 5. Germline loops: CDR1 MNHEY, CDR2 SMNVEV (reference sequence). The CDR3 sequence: CASSIRDRGHTEAFF. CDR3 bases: TGTGCCAGCAGCATCCGGGACAGGGGGCACACTGAAGCTTTCTTT.